What follows are 3 T cell receptor beta chains derived from one specimen sequenced in a study of cytomegalovirus exposure and HLA in healthy donors. The PCR was carried out with 60 Vbeta primers and 13 Jbeta primers. Profiling relied on immunoSEQ multiplex PCR, and the TCRdb table lists in-frame clones only, not all of them. The table lists about 140,000 clones, around 73% of them singletons. What was sequenced was PBMCs. The receptors were sampled from a human donor in good health.

The chain has TRBV7-9 and TRBJ2-1, with 9 bases that match TRBD2. This CDR3 comprises 15 residues. In germline, CDR1 is SEHNR, CDR2 FQNEAQ (reference sequence). V gave up 2 bases and J gave up 3 bases; unmatched junction bases: 2. CDR3 loop: CASSLSGRYYNEQFF. CDR3 coding DNA: TGTGCCAGCAGCTTAAGCGGGAGGTACTACAATGAGCAGTTCTTC.

The chain has TRBV2 and TRBJ2-7, with D perhaps matching TRBD2 (6 bases). CDR1 and CDR2 from the germline V gene are SNHLY and FYNNEI. V was shortened by 6 bases and J by 0 bases, with 15 bases between the two germline ends. The CDR3 has 15 residues. Here the CDR3 reads CASRRDGTGSYEQYF. The CDR3 nucleotides are TGTGCCAGCAGGCGGGACGGTACGGGCTCCTACGAGCAGTACTTC.

This chain links TRBV27 with TRBJ2-2, with D possibly matching TRBD2 (7 bases). This CDR3 contains 15 residues. Per germline, CDR1 MNHEY and CDR2 SMNVEV (reference sequence). Trimming removed 5 bases at V and 3 bases at J, with 13 bases between. In DNA, the CDR3 is TGTGCCAGCAGTCCGCGGGGGCGGGACACCGGGGAGCTGTTTTTT. Translating gives CASSPRGRDTGELFF.